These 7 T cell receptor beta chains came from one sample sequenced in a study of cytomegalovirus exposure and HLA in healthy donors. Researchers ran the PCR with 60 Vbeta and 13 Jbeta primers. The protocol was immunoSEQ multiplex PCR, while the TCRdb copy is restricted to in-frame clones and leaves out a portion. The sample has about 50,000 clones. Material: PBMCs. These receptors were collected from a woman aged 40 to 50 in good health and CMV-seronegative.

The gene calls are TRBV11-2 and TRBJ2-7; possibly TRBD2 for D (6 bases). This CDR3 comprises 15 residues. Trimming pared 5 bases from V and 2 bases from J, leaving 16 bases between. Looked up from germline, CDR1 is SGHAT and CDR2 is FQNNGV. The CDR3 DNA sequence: TGTGCCAGCAGCCTACGCGGGACTGCTGCCTACGAGCAGTACTTC. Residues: CASSLRGTAAYEQYF.

Here the CDR3 DNA reads TGTGCCAGCAATCGCGGGCGGGGGGAGAACACTGAAGCTTTCTTT. Encoded protein: CASNRGRGENTEAFF. The V gene is TRBV6-1, the J gene TRBJ1-1; possible D gene TRBD1, 5 bases. Per germline, CDR1 MNHNS and CDR2 SASEGT. CDR3 length: 15 amino acids. V was pared by 7 bases and J by 1 base, with 16 bases between.

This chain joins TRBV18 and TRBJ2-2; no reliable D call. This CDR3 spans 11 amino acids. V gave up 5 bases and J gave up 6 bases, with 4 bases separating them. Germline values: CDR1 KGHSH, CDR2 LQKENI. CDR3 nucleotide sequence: TGTGCCAGCTCAGTATCCGGGGAGCTGTTTTTT. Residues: CASSVSGELFF. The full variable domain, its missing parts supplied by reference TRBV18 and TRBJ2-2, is NAGVMQNPRHLVRRRGQEARLRCSPMKGHSHVYWYRQLPEEGLKFMVYLQKENIIDESGMPKERFSAEFPKEGPSILRIQQVVRGDSAAYFCASSVSGELFFGEGSRLTVL.

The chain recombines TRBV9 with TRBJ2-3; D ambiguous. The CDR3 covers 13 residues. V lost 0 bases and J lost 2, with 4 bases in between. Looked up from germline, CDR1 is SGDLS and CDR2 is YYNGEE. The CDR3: CASSVAVTDTQYF. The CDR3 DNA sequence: TGTGCCAGCAGCGTAGCCGTCACAGATACGCAGTATTTT.

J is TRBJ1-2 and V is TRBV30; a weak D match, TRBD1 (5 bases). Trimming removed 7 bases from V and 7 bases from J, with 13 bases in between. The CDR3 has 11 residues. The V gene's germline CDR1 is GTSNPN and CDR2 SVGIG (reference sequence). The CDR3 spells CASTGTPGYTF. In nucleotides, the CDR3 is TGTGCCTCGACGGGGACTCCTGGCTACACCTTC.

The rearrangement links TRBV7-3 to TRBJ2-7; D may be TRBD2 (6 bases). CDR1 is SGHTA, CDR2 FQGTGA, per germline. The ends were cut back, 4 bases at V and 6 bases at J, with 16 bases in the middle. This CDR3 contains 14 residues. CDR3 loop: CASSSDTAGGEQYF. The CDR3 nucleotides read TGTGCCAGCAGCTCTGACACGGCCGGGGGCGAGCAGTACTTC.

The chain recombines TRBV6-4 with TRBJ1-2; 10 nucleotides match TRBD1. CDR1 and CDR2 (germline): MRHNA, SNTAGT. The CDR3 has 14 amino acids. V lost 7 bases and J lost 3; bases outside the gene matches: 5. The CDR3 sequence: CASKAGTGDYGYTF. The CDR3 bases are TGTGCCAGCAAGGCGGGGACAGGGGACTATGGCTACACCTTC.